The 20 T cell receptor beta chains presented below share a single source sample, sequenced in a study of blood T cell repertoires in COVID-19. Only in-frame clones appear in the TCRdb table, and some are missing; sequencing was by immunoSEQ multiplex PCR. The sample carries about 180,000 clones, 86% recorded once. Sequencing was done on a sample of PBMCs or T cells enriched from blood (not recorded which). These receptors all stem from a woman aged 25-40 years who had recovered from COVID-19.

On this clone: Other DNA sequences of this sample code for an identical CDR3. The chain has TRBV11-2 and TRBJ1-5; D unresolved. Germline V gives CDR1 SGHAT, CDR2 FQNNGV. The germline V and J ends were trimmed by 1 base and 1 base, with 8 bases remaining between them. The CDR3 has 15 amino acids. The CDR3 is CASSLVPGSNQPQHF. Written as DNA, the CDR3 is TGTGCCAGCAGCTTAGTTCCAGGCAGCAATCAGCCCCAGCATTTT.

V is TRBV28 and J is TRBJ1-6; D unclear. Germline assignment: CDR1 MDHEN and CDR2 SYDVKM. The CDR3 loop spans 11 amino acids. V was clipped by 7 bases and J by 7 bases, with 5 bases between them. The CDR3 bases are TGTGCCAGCACATCCAATTCACCCCTCCACTTT. Protein product: CASTSNSPLHF.

The genes are TRBV6-5 and TRBJ1-3; the match to TRBD1 covers 7 bases. The germline V gene has CDR1 MNHEY and CDR2 SVGAGI. The ends lost 6 bases at V and 1 base at J; junction bases unmatched: 6. This CDR3 spans 15 amino acids. The chain's CDR3 is CASRGQTGSGNTIYF. The CDR3 DNA is TGTGCCAGCAGGGGGCAGACAGGGTCTGGAAACACCATATATTTT.

V gene TRBV19 combines with J gene TRBJ1-4; a possible D gene is TRBD1 (6 bases). Germline values: CDR1 LNHDA, CDR2 SQIVND (reference sequence). This CDR3 comprises 14 residues. Trimming stripped 6 bases from V and 4 bases from J, with 12 bases between. CDR3 loop: CASRRTENNEKLFF. Here the CDR3 DNA reads TGTGCCAGTAGGAGGACAGAAAATAATGAAAAACTGTTTTTT. Based on the CDR3 plus reference TRBV19 and TRBJ1-4, the full variable domain is DGGITQSPKYLFRKEGQNVTLSCEQNLNHDAMYWYRQDPGQGLRLIYYSQIVNDFQKGDIAEGYSVSREKKESFPLTVTSAQKNPTAFYLCASRRTENNEKLFFGSGTQLSVL.

The chain links TRBV2 to TRBJ1-2; D unclear. Between the trimmed V and J ends, which lost 4 bases and 0 bases, there was a span of 15 bases. Germline CDR1 is SNHLY and CDR2 is FYNNEI. The CDR3 consists of 16 residues. The CDR3 protein is CASSGLREPPNYGYTF. The DNA for the CDR3 is TGTGCCAGCAGTGGTCTGAGGGAACCTCCTAACTATGGCTACACCTTC.

The chain recombines TRBV18 with TRBJ2-1, with D uncertain. This CDR3 contains 13 residues. Trimming removed 1 base at V and 7 bases at J, with 8 bases between. CDR1 and CDR2 from the germline V gene are KGHSH and LQKENI. CDR3 sequence: CASSPLVRNEQFF. The DNA for the CDR3 is TGTGCCAGCTCACCACTTGTACGGAATGAGCAGTTCTTC.

The chain combines TRBV5-4 with TRBJ1-1; D perhaps matches TRBD1 (5 bases). CDR1 and CDR2 from the germline V gene are SGHNT and YYREEE (reference sequence). Trimming cost V 0 bases and J 4 bases, with 13 bases left between them. The CDR3 runs to 15 residues. The chain's CDR3 is CASSLARVQGTEAFF. The CDR3 DNA is TGTGCCAGCAGCTTGGCCAGAGTGCAGGGCACTGAAGCTTTCTTT.

The genes are TRBV19 and TRBJ2-2; D remains unclear. Germline CDR1 LNHDA, CDR2 SQIVND (reference sequence). V was shortened by 8 bases and J by 1 base, with 8 bases between the two germline ends. CDR3 size: 13 residues. CDR3 nucleotides: TGTGCCAGTGAAATCAGGAACACCGGGGAGCTGTTTTTT. Translating gives CASEIRNTGELFF.

The V call is TRBV10-1, the J call TRBJ1-1; no firm D call. Germline V gives CDR1 WNHNN, CDR2 SYGVQD (reference sequence). This CDR3 comprises 13 residues. Deletions cut 7 bases from V and 3 bases from J, with 12 bases between. Here the CDR3 DNA reads TGCGCCAGCAAGGCGACAATCGACACTGAAGCTTTCTTT. This sequence encodes CASKATIDTEAFF.

The chain carries TRBV6-2 or TRBV6-3 and TRBJ2-1; D is unclear. Germline V gives CDR1 MNHEY, CDR2 SVGEGT. This CDR3 is 17 amino acids long. Trimming pared 2 bases from V and 5 bases from J, leaving 19 bases between. For the CDR3, the DNA is TGTGCCAGCAGTTACGAGGTTGGGTCCCTGGGTAACAATGAGCAGTTCTTC. Residues: CASSYEVGSLGNNEQFF.

The chain joins TRBV6-5 to TRBJ2-5; 8 nucleotides match TRBD1. CDR1 and CDR2 (germline): MNHEY, SVGAGI. The V gene end was trimmed by 5 bases and the J gene end by 4 bases; junction bases not matched to a gene: 9. This CDR3 has 15 residues. The CDR3 here is CASSLGAGGLETQYF. CDR3 sequence (DNA): TGTGCCAGCAGTCTCGGTGCAGGGGGCCTAGAGACCCAGTACTTC.

The chain uses TRBV4-1 and TRBJ2-1, with 16 bases aligning to TRBD2. Germline-derived CDR1 and CDR2 are MGHRA and YSYEKL. V lost 1 base and J lost 5; bases outside the gene matches: 8. The CDR3 spans 19 residues. The CDR3 protein is CASSQGGLAGGPQNNEQFF. CDR3 in DNA: TGCGCCAGCAGCCAAGGGGGACTAGCGGGAGGGCCTCAGAACAATGAGCAGTTCTTC.

This chain connects TRBV7-6 to TRBJ2-2; maybe TRBD2 (5 bases). Germline V gene sequence: CDR1 SGHVS, CDR2 FNYEAQ. Deletions cut 1 base from V and 0 bases from J, with 9 bases between. The CDR3 runs to 16 residues. The CDR3 DNA reads as TGTGCCAGCAGCTTAGTTGGCGGGTCGAACACCGGGGAGCTGTTTTTT. This translates into CASSLVGGSNTGELFF.

The V and J genes are TRBV2 and TRBJ2-7, with D unclear. Trimming pared 7 bases from V and 0 bases from J, leaving 7 bases between. The CDR3 totals 12 residues. Germline lookup yields CDR1 SNHLY and CDR2 FYNNEI. The CDR3 DNA reads TGTGCCAGCAACCCCAGCTCCTACGAGCAGTACTTC. Protein sequence: CASNPSSYEQYF. Full variable domain (outside the CDR3, taken from reference TRBV2 and TRBJ2-7): EPEVTQTPSHQVTQMGQEVILRCVPISNHLYFYWYRQILGQKVEFLVSFYNNEISEKSEIFDDQFSVERPDGSNFTLKIRSTKLEDSAMYFCASNPSSYEQYFGPGTRLTVT.

The J gene is TRBJ2-7, the V gene TRBV2; no clear D. From germline, CDR1 is SNHLY and CDR2 FYNNEI. The CDR3 has 10 residues. V was pared by 7 bases and J by 3 bases, with 4 bases between. The CDR3 here is CASTGYEQYF. For the CDR3, the DNA is TGTGCCAGCACGGGCTACGAGCAGTACTTC. The variable domain in full, with the rest retrieved from reference TRBV2 and TRBJ2-7, is EPEVTQTPSHQVTQMGQEVILRCVPISNHLYFYWYRQILGQKVEFLVSFYNNEISEKSEIFDDQFSVERPDGSNFTLKIRSTKLEDSAMYFCASTGYEQYFGPGTRLTVT.

The rearrangement joins TRBV28 to TRBJ1-2, with 7 bases matching TRBD1. In germline, CDR1 is MDHEN, CDR2 SYDVKM. J gave up 4 bases and V 10 bases, and 12 bases lay outside the gene matches. This CDR3 contains 14 residues. CDR3 region: CAIAKRGQTYGYTF. The CDR3 bases are TGTGCCATCGCTAAGAGGGGACAGACCTATGGCTACACCTTC.

This rearrangement joins TRBV3-1 (or the pseudogene TRBV3-2) to TRBJ1-6; D perhaps matches TRBD1 (6 bases). CDR3 size: 16 residues. Germline CDR1 LGHDT, CDR2 YNNKEL (reference sequence). V lost 4 bases and J 13 bases, leaving 23 bases between the germline ends. The CDR3, as DNA: TGTGCCAGCAGCCTGGCAGGGGTGACTTCACCTAATCCCCTCCACTTT. Protein product: CASSLAGVTSPNPLHF.

This clone occurred once. The chain links TRBV5-1 to TRBJ2-1; TRBD2 is a possible D gene (5 bases). Germline V gene sequence: CDR1 SGHRS, CDR2 YFSETQ. The ends were cut back, 0 bases at V and 3 bases at J, with 7 bases in the middle. This CDR3 is 14 amino acids long. The chain's CDR3 is CASSLGTRYNEQFF. CDR3 DNA: TGCGCCAGCAGCTTGGGGACTCGCTACAATGAGCAGTTCTTC.

This sequence joins TRBV4-2 and TRBJ2-1; no firm D call. Germline CDR1 reads LGHNA; CDR2 reads YNFKEQ. The CDR3 is 11 amino acids. The ends were cut back, 4 bases at V and 8 bases at J, with 6 bases in the middle. The CDR3 here is CASSPLDEQFF. Written as DNA, the CDR3 is TGTGCCAGCAGCCCACTTGATGAGCAGTTCTTC.

The rearrangement links TRBV28 to TRBJ1-5; D unclear. CDR1 and CDR2 (germline): MDHEN, SYDVKM. The CDR3 spans 17 residues. V was cut by 5 bases and J by 0 bases, with 17 bases left in between. The CDR3 loop reads CASSLAEGYPSNQPQHF. The CDR3 nucleotides read TGTGCCAGCAGTCTGGCAGAGGGTTACCCTAGCAATCAGCCCCAGCATTTT.